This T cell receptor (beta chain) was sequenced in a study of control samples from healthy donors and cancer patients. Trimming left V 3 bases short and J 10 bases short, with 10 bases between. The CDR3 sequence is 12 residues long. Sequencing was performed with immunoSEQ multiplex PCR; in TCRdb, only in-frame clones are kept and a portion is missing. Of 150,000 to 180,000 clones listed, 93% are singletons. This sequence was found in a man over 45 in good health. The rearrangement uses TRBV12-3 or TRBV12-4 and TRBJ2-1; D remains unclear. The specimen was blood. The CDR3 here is CASSLSRGEQFF. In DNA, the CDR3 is TGTGCCAGCAGTTTGTCCCGTGGCGAGCAGTTCTTC.